The 11 T cell receptor beta chains reported below all come from one sample, sequenced in a study of OX40 agonist ivuxolimab in advanced cancers. Generated by immunoSEQ multiplex PCR, the TCRdb table keeps only in-frame clones and is missing some. The data show about 82,000 clones, roughly 88% seen once. This sample comprised CD4+ or CD8+ T cells sorted from blood, obtained in a trial of the OX40 agonist ivuxolimab. The receptors were gathered from an adult with an advanced solid tumor such as melanoma, head and neck, liver or kidney cancer.

The chain has TRBV28 and TRBJ1-2; D remains ambiguous. Germline V lookup: CDR1 MDHEN, CDR2 SYDVKM. V lost 5 bases and J lost 4, with 14 bases in between. The CDR3 runs 14 residues. CDR3 in amino acids: CASSPATNSYGYTF. CDR3 nucleotides: TGTGCCAGCAGTCCCGCGACAAACAGCTATGGCTACACCTTC.

The chain has TRBV28 and TRBJ2-2; 10 bases line up with TRBD2. The V segment lost 5 bases and the J segment 4 bases; nucleotides outside the gene matches: 7. The CDR3 has 16 residues. Per the germline V gene, CDR1 is MDHEN and CDR2 is SYDVKM. CDR3 sequence (DNA): TGTGCCAGCAGTCGAGCGGGAGGGCAGAGCACCGGGGAGCTGTTTTTT. This sequence encodes CASSRAGGQSTGELFF.

Notes on this clone: At one end, the junction sequence differs from germline, possibly due to a read error. The chain carries TRBV29-1 and TRBJ2-7; 7 positions match TRBD2. CDR1 and CDR2 from the germline V gene are SQVTM and ANQGSEA. This CDR3 is built from 11 residues. As DNA, the CDR3 is TGCAGCGTTGAATGGGGGGGGATTCGGAGCTTC. Amino acids: CSVEWGGIRSF.

The count of this clone is one. V gene TRBV28 combines with J gene TRBJ2-5, with D perhaps given as TRBD1 or TRBD2 (6 bases each). This CDR3 is built from 12 residues. Trimming removed 9 bases from V and 3 bases from J, with 11 bases in between. Looked up from germline, CDR1 is MDHEN and CDR2 is SYDVKM. DNA for the CDR3: TGTGCCAGTAGAAGGGGGGAAGAGACCCAGTACTTC. Protein: CASRRGEETQYF.

The chain combines TRBV6-1 with TRBJ1-2, with 7 positions matching TRBD1. The CDR3 has 15 amino acids. V was clipped by 4 bases and J by 1 base; unmatched bases: 6. The germline gives CDR1 MNHNS, CDR2 SASEGT. CDR3 DNA: TGTGCCAGCAGTGTAGGGACAGTATTTAACTATGGCTACACCTTC. Translating it yields CASSVGTVFNYGYTF.

V gene TRBV14 combines with J gene TRBJ1-1; 10 nucleotides align to TRBD1. This CDR3 is built from 16 residues. V shed 6 bases, J shed 3 bases, and the junction held 10 bases outside the gene matches. The germline V gene encodes CDR1 SGHDN and CDR2 FVKESK. This chain's CDR3 is CASRHTRGTGDTEAFF. The CDR3 DNA reads TGTGCCAGCAGACACACGAGAGGGACAGGGGACACTGAAGCTTTCTTT.

This clone has just one count. The gene calls are TRBV27 and TRBJ2-7; 10 bases line up with TRBD2. This CDR3 comprises 15 residues. V lost 2 bases and J lost 7; bases outside the gene matches: 8. CDR1 is MNHEY and CDR2 is SMNVEV in the germline V gene (reference sequence). The CDR3 nucleotides are TGTGCCAGCAGTTTAAGGCTAGCGGGAGTAGGGGAGCAGTACTTC. Translation: CASSLRLAGVGEQYF.

Here the CDR3 reads CASSLVSSGRAKEQFF. The CDR3 DNA follows: TGTGCCAGCAGCTTAGTATCTAGCGGGAGGGCCAAGGAGCAGTTCTTC. The V gene is TRBV7-2, the J gene TRBJ2-1; 12 bases map to TRBD2. Unmatched junction bases numbered 8, after V lost 1 base and J lost 10 bases. The CDR3 is 16 amino acids. In germline, CDR1 is SGHTA, CDR2 FQGNSA.

This clone was counted between two and nine times. V and J are TRBV13 and TRBJ2-5, with 7 bases aligning to TRBD2. V dropped 3 bases and J dropped 4; count of bases not matched to a gene: 5. This CDR3 spans 14 amino acids. Germline values: CDR1 PRHDT, CDR2 FYEKMQ (reference sequence). The DNA of the CDR3 is TGTGCCAGCAGCTTTCGGGAGGCGGGAGAGACCCAGTACTTC. Its protein product is CASSFREAGETQYF.

The chain combines TRBV4-3 with TRBJ1-4; D perhaps matches TRBD1 (5 bases). CDR1 is LGHNA and CDR2 is YSLEER in the germline V gene. V was shortened by 0 bases and J by 7 bases, with 6 bases between the two germline ends. The CDR3 loop spans 13 amino acids. The CDR3: CASSQDRGEKLFF. CDR3 coding DNA: TGCGCCAGCAGCCAAGATAGGGGTGAAAAACTGTTTTTT.

The chain couples TRBV7-9 to TRBJ2-3, with 12 positions matching TRBD2. The CDR3 covers 15 residues. J lost 3 bases, V lost 5 bases, and 3 bases had no gene match. Germline CDR1 and CDR2: SEHNR and FQNEAQ (reference sequence). Here the CDR3 reads CASSMTSGRTDTQYF. CDR3 coding DNA: TGTGCCAGCAGCATGACTAGCGGGAGAACAGATACGCAGTATTTT.